This is a list of T cell receptor beta chains from one sample in a study of blood T cell repertoires in COVID-19. TCRdb's copy holds only in-frame clones and misses some; the assay was immunoSEQ multiplex PCR. Among some 70,000 clones listed, roughly 81% were seen once. Material for sequencing was peripheral blood. Every receptor here comes from a woman aged 70-85 years with acute or convalescent COVID-19. CDR3s include the opening cysteine and the closing phenylalanine or tryptophan. Each record gives: D gene, J gene, V gene, clone size, CDR3 DNA, CDR3 protein. D genes are given only for firm matches. Clone size is shown for a subset of rows, as once, few, many or a class of expanded clone.

TRBD2 | TRBJ2-2 | TRBV18 | NA | TGTGCCAGCTCAAAGGTTGGACTAGCGGGAGCGGCGGGGACCGGGGAGCTGTTTTTT | CASSKVGLAGAAGTGELFF
TRBD2 | TRBJ2-7 | TRBV7-9 | few | TGTGCCAGCAGCTCCGGGACTAGTTCTTACGAGCAGTACTTC | CASSSGTSSYEQYF
TRBD1 | TRBJ1-2 | TRBV6-5 | NA | TGTGCCAGCAGTTACTCGAACAGGGGCTATGGCTACACCTTC | CASSYSNRGYGYTF
NA | TRBJ2-1 | TRBV9 | NA | TGTGCCAGCAGCGTCTTTCCGGAGTACAATGAGCAGTTCTTC | CASSVFPEYNEQFF
NA | TRBJ2-5 | TRBV9 | NA | TGTGCCAGCAGCGTAGTCTTCGGAGAGACCCAGTACTTC | CASSVVFGETQYF
NA | TRBJ2-1 | TRBV15 | few | TGTGCCACCAGCAGACCTGGAGCGGTGCTAAGCTCCTACAATGAGCAGTTCTTC | CATSRPGAVLSSYNEQFF
TRBD2 | TRBJ2-5 | TRBV28 | once | TGTGCCAGCAGTTTAGTCATCGGTAGCGGGACAAAAGAGACCCAGTACTTC | CASSLVIGSGTKETQYF
NA | TRBJ2-6 | TRBV19 | NA | TGTGCCAGTAGTATAGGGACAAACTCATACGTCCTGACTTTC | CASSIGTNSYVLTF
TRBD2 | TRBJ2-5 | TRBV30 | NA | TGTGCCTGGAGTGTACTAGCGGTCCAAGAGACCCAGTACTTC | CAWSVLAVQETQYF
NA | TRBJ2-5 | TRBV9 | NA | TGTGCCAGCAGCGTAGGGCCTAGCGTCACGGAGACCCAGTACTTC | CASSVGPSVTETQYF
NA | TRBJ2-1 | TRBV7-8 | once | TGTGCCAGCAGCCAAACTAGGAATGAGCAGTTCTTC | CASSQTRNEQFF
NA | TRBJ2-7 | TRBV5-6 | NA | TGTGCCAGCAGCTTGAGTTGGCAGGGGTACGAGCAGTACTTC | CASSLSWQGYEQYF
NA | TRBJ1-5 | TRBV6-1 | once | TGTGCCAGCAGTGAATTTCGGGTCCTCAATCAGCCCCAGCATTTT | CASSEFRVLNQPQHF
NA | TRBJ1-1 | TRBV27 | NA | TGTGCCAGCAGTCCTGCGGGCTACAGGGTTAACACTGAAGCTTTCTTT | CASSPAGYRVNTEAFF
NA | TRBJ1-2 | TRBV4-2 | NA | TGTGCCAGCAGCCCGCCGACAGGCGCCTATGGCTACACCTTC | CASSPPTGAYGYTF
TRBD1 | TRBJ2-3 | TRBV18 | NA | TGTGCCAGCTCAGACAGGGGAGATACGCAGTATTTT | CASSDRGDTQYF
TRBD1 | TRBJ1-2 | TRBV28 | NA | TGTGCCAGCAGTCCCCTAAGGGGGCTGGGGGGCTACACCTTC | CASSPLRGLGGYTF
TRBD1 | TRBJ2-7 | TRBV27 | NA | TGTGCCAGCAGTCCATACGACAGGGCTGCCTACGAGCAGTACTTC | CASSPYDRAAYEQYF
NA | TRBJ1-1 | TRBV11-1 | few | TGTGCCAGCAGCTTAGGCCAGGGGAACACTGAAGCTTTCTTT | CASSLGQGNTEAFF
TRBD2 | TRBJ2-1 | TRBV30 | NA | TGTGCCGGGAGCGGGAGGCACAATGAGCAGTTCTTC | CAGSGRHNEQFF
NA | TRBJ1-1 | TRBV20-1 | NA | TGCAGTGCTAGTACGGGGGTGAACACTGAAGCTTTCTTT | CSASTGVNTEAFF
TRBD1 | TRBJ1-1 | TRBV28 | NA | TGTGCCAGCAGTCCCTCGGGACAGGGTTCGGTCACTGAAGCTTTCTTT | CASSPSGQGSVTEAFF
TRBD1 | TRBJ2-7 | TRBV29-1 | once | TGCAGCGTTGACAGGGGGTGGAAGCAGTACTTC | CSVDRGWKQYF
TRBD1 | TRBJ2-5 | TRBV5-4 | NA | TGTGCCAGCAGCTTAAAGACGGGACAGCAAGAGACCCAGTACTTC | CASSLKTGQQETQYF
TRBD1 | TRBJ2-5 | TRBV27 | NA | TGTGCCAGCAGTTTGGGACAGTCTACGAAGACCCAGTACTTC | CASSLGQSTKTQYF
NA | TRBJ1-6 | TRBV27 | NA | TGTGCCAGTACAGGAGACTATAATTCACCCCTCCACTTT | CASTGDYNSPLHF
NA | TRBJ2-7 | TRBV5-1 | NA | TGCGCCAGCAGCTCAGGACTACTCTCATCCTACGAGCAGTACTTC | CASSSGLLSSYEQYF
TRBD2 | TRBJ2-1 | TRBV9 | NA | TGTGCCAGCAGCCCTCAGACTAGCGGGAGTTCCAATGAGCAGTTCTTC | CASSPQTSGSSNEQFF
NA | TRBJ1-5 | TRBV2 | NA | TGTGCCAGCAGCCCGGTAGGGGTTTCGTATCAGCCCCAGCATTTT | CASSPVGVSYQPQHF
TRBD1 | TRBJ1-3 | TRBV30 | NA | TGTGCCTGGAGGGACAGGGGGTGGCTGGCGGGAAACACCATATATTTT | CAWRDRGWLAGNTIYF
TRBD1 | TRBJ1-2 | TRBV6-2/TRBV6-3 | NA | TGTGCCAGCACCCCGGGGGACAGGGGATATGGCTACACCTTC | CASTPGDRGYGYTF
NA | TRBJ1-2 | TRBV6-5 | NA | TGTGCCAGCAGCGCGACACTCTATGGCTACACCTTC | CASSATLYGYTF
NA | TRBJ2-2 | TRBV29-1 | NA | TGCAGCGTCCCGGGACAGAACACCGGGGAGCTGTTTTTT | CSVPGQNTGELFF
TRBD1 | TRBJ1-6 | TRBV5-1 | NA | TGCGCCAGCAGCTCCTTGGACAGGGGAAATTCACCCCTCCACTTT | CASSSLDRGNSPLHF
TRBD2 | TRBJ2-1 | TRBV2 | NA | TGTGCCAGCTCCCCACGAGGTCTAGCGGGATCGGGTGAGCAGTTCTTC | CASSPRGLAGSGEQFF
TRBD2 | TRBJ2-1 | TRBV24-1 | NA | TGTGCCACCAGTGATACCGGGACTAGCGTCGAGAATGAGCAGTTCTTC | CATSDTGTSVENEQFF
NA | TRBJ2-7 | TRBV6-6 | NA | TGTGCCAGCCGGGGGTTGGGACCCAGCGAGCAGTACTTC | CASRGLGPSEQYF
TRBD1 | TRBJ2-5 | TRBV2 | NA | TGTGCCAGCAGCCGACAGGGGGGAGAGACCCAGTACTTC | CASSRQGGETQYF
TRBD2 | TRBJ2-7 | TRBV10-1 | few | TGCGCCAGCAGTGAGAGGCCTAGCGGGAGGGCCAGGTACGAGCAGTACTTC | CASSERPSGRARYEQYF
NA | TRBJ2-1 | TRBV6-5 | NA | TGTGCCAGCATCCCCCCCACCGGGATGTTCAATGAGCAGTTCTTC | CASIPPTGMFNEQFF
NA | TRBJ2-1 | TRBV10-3 | NA | TGTGCCATCAGTGATAGTTTGATCAATGAGCAGTTCTTC | CAISDSLINEQFF
NA | TRBJ2-5 | TRBV6-2/TRBV6-3 | NA | TGTGCCAGCAGTTTGGGCACGACCCAGTACTTC | CASSLGTTQYF
NA | TRBJ1-5 | TRBV28 | NA | TGTGCCAGCAGTTTACGTACCGCCCGGAGAGGTCAGCCCCAGCATTTT | CASSLRTARRGQPQHF
TRBD2 | TRBJ2-1 | TRBV18 | NA | TGTGCCAGCTCACCTCGGACTAGCGGGAGGGCCAACAATGAGCAGTTCTTC | CASSPRTSGRANNEQFF
NA | TRBJ1-2 | TRBV29-1 | NA | TGCAGCGTTGGGACAGATTTTAATTATGGCTACACCTTC | CSVGTDFNYGYTF
TRBD1 | TRBJ1-5 | TRBV6-1 | NA | TGTGCCAGCAGTGCCCCGGGGGGGACAGGGAAGGGGACGCCCCAGCATTTT | CASSAPGGTGKGTPQHF
NA | TRBJ1-4 | TRBV27 | NA | TGTGCCAGCAGTCTCAAGGGGGTCAGGGAAAAACTGTTTTTT | CASSLKGVREKLFF
TRBD1 | TRBJ1-2 | TRBV18 | NA | TGTGCCAGCTCACTGATCCCTCAGGGGGAGGAGGGCTACACCTTC | CASSLIPQGEEGYTF
NA | TRBJ1-6 | TRBV7-2 | once | TGTGCCAGCAGCCTACAGGGATATAATTCACCCCTCCACTTT | CASSLQGYNSPLHF
TRBD1 | TRBJ1-5 | TRBV30 | NA | TGTGCCTGGGGGACAGGGGAAGATCAGCCCCAGCATTTT | CAWGTGEDQPQHF
NA | TRBJ1-3 | TRBV2 | NA | TGTGCCAGCAGCCAGGGAATAGGTAGTGGAAACACCATATATTTT | CASSQGIGSGNTIYF
TRBD1 | TRBJ2-3 | TRBV6-6 | NA | TGTGCCAGCAGTCTAACAGGGGTTAGCACAGATACGCAGTATTTT | CASSLTGVSTDTQYF
NA | TRBJ1-2 | TRBV7-9 | NA | TGTGCCAGCAGCTTCGGGATGACAGGATCTAACTATGGCTACACCTTC | CASSFGMTGSNYGYTF
TRBD1 | TRBJ2-1 | TRBV5-1 | once | TGCGCCAGCAGCTTGGGGGACAGGGAGGGCAATGAGCAGTTCTTC | CASSLGDREGNEQFF
TRBD1 | TRBJ1-1 | TRBV7-9 | NA | TGTGCCAGCAGCTACACCGGGACAGGGGGGGAAGCTTTCTTT | CASSYTGTGGEAFF
NA | TRBJ1-5 | TRBV28 | few | TGTGCCAGCAGACAGGATAGCAATCAGCCCCAGCATTTT | CASRQDSNQPQHF
TRBD1 | TRBJ1-5 | TRBV5-1 | NA | TGCGCCAGCAGCTTGGGGGACAGGGGGAACAATCAGCCCCAGCATTTT | CASSLGDRGNNQPQHF